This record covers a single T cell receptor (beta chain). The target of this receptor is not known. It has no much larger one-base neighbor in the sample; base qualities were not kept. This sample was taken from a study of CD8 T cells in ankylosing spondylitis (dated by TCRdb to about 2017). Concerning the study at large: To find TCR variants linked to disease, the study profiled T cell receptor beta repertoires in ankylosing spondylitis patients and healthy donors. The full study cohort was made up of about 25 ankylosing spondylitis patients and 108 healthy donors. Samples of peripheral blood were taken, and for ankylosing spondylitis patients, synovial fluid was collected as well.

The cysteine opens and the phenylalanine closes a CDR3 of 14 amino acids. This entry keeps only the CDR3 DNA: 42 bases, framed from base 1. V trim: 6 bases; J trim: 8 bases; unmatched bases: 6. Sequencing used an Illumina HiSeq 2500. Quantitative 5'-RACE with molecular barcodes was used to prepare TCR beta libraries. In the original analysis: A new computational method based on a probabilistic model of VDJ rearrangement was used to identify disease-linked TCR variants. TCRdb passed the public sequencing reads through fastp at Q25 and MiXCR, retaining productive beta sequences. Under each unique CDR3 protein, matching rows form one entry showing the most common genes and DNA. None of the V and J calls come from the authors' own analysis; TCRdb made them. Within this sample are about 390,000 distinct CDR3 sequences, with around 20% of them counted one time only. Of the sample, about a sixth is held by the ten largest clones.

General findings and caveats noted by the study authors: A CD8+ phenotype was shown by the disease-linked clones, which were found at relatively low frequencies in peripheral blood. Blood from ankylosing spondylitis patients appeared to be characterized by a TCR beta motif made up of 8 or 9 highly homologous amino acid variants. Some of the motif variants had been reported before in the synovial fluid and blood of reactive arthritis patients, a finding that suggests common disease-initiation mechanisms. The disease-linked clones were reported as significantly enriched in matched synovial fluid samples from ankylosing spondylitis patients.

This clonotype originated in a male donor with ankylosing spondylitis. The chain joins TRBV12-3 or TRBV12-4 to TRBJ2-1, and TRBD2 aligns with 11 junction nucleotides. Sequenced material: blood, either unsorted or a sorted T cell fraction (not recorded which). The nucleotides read TGTGCCAGCAGGACTAGCGGGATGTTGGATGAGCAGTTCTTC. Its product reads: CASRTSGMLDEQFF.